One and the same sample provided the 5 T cell receptor beta chains below, sequenced in a study of radiation and T cells in renal cell carcinoma. The table came from immunoSEQ multiplex PCR; TCRdb's copy has only in-frame clones and leaves some out. The table lists around 30,000 clones, more than 65% of them singletons. Time point specified: blood 4 weeks post-SBRT, at nephrectomy. Treatment of the sample: 15 Gy SBRT to primary tumor, nephrectomy 4 weeks later. The starting material was blood, obtained from a patient whose treatment included radiotherapy and nephrectomy. Source of these receptors: a man aged 60 to 75 with renal cell carcinoma.

This clone has a handful of counts. The chain employs TRBV19 and TRBJ2-3, with TRBD2 matching 7 bases. Germline loops: CDR1 LNHDA, CDR2 SQIVND (reference sequence). This CDR3 spans 18 amino acids. The junction had 15 bases not matched to a gene; V was cut back by 3 bases and J by 3 bases. In nucleotides, the CDR3 is TGTGCCAGTAGTATGCTGGCGGGAGTAGGATGGAGGACAGATACGCAGTATTTT. Amino acid sequence: CASSMLAGVGWRTDTQYF.

This clone showed up just once. This sequence joins TRBV10-3 and TRBJ2-5; no firm D call. Germline V gene sequence: CDR1 ENHRY, CDR2 SYGVKD. This CDR3 is 11 amino acids long. V was trimmed by 6 bases and J by 2 bases, leaving 4 bases between them. The CDR3 sequence: CAIRVQETQYF. The CDR3 region has the DNA TGTGCCATCAGGGTACAAGAGACCCAGTACTTC.

The chain links TRBV19 to TRBJ2-2; 9 nucleotides agree with TRBD1. This CDR3 is built from 15 residues. The V gene end was trimmed by 5 bases and the J gene end by 7 bases; junction bases not matched to a gene: 8. Germline V gives CDR1 LNHDA, CDR2 SQIVND (reference sequence). For the CDR3, the DNA is TGTGCCAGTAGTGTCCGGACAGGGGAATACGGGGAGCTGTTTTTT. Protein sequence: CASSVRTGEYGELFF.

This chain connects TRBV6-6 to TRBJ1-1; 7 bases map to TRBD1. The CDR3 has 11 residues. Germline loops: CDR1 MNHNY, CDR2 SVGAGI (reference sequence). Trimming at V came to 8 bases and at J to 11 bases, leaving 8 bases not matched to a gene. The CDR3 DNA is TGTGCCAGCTGGGGGGGACAGCGTGCTTTCTTT. This sequence encodes CASWGGQRAFF.

This clone has only one observation. The rearrangement uses TRBV5-1 and TRBJ1-2; the D is unclear. V dropped 0 bases and J dropped 1 base, with 10 bases sitting between them. The CDR3 totals 15 residues. Germline CDR1 reads SGHRS; CDR2 reads YFSETQ. The CDR3 bases are TGCGCCAGCAGCTTGGCTGGTGAAGGTAACTATGGCTACACCTTC. Protein: CASSLAGEGNYGYTF.